The 28 T cell receptor beta chains given below trace back to one sample, sequenced in a study of response to subunit inactivated influenza vaccine. TCRdb used MiXCR to reprocess the RT-PCR reads, holding one entry per CDR3 protein. In the table there are fewer than 650,000 distinct CDR3 sequences, over 10% of which are singletons. Material: PBMCs from blood, obtained around seven weeks after vaccination. The receptors were gathered from a man aged 50 to 59 who received an inactivated influenza vaccine.

The V gene is TRBV5-1, the J gene TRBJ2-1, with D hard to call. Germline CDR1 reads SGHRS; CDR2 reads YFSETQ. The CDR3 covers 12 residues. Trimming removed 2 bases at V and 4 bases at J, with 4 bases between. CDR3 sequence reads: CASSLIYNEQFF. CDR3 in DNA: TGCGCCAGCAGCTTAATTTACAATGAGCAGTTCTTC.

This clonotype was recorded a few times. CDR3 in DNA: TGTGCCAGCAGCGTAGGGGCGCAATTTACTTATACAGATACGCAGTATTTT. Translated, it gives CASSVGAQFTYTDTQYF. The chain is built from TRBV9 and TRBJ2-3; D is unclear. Germline CDR1 is SGDLS and CDR2 is YYNGEE. V dropped 0 bases and J dropped 3 bases, with 17 bases sitting between them. The CDR3 totals 17 residues. Based on the CDR3 plus reference TRBV9 and TRBJ2-3, the full variable domain is DSGVTQTPKHLITATGQRVTLRCSPRSGDLSVYWYQQSLDQGLQFLIQYYNGEERAKGNILERFSAQQFPDLHSELNLSSLELGDSALYFCASSVGAQFTYTDTQYFGPGTRLTVL.

This clonotype was counted a few times. The chain is built from TRBV15 and TRBJ1-3; D gene ambiguous. The CDR3 is 16 residues long. The V gene's germline CDR1 is LNHNV and CDR2 YYDKDF (reference sequence). V lost 0 bases and J 13 bases, leaving 22 bases between the germline ends. CDR3 coding DNA: TGTGCCACCAGCAGAGATATAGGGCAAGGAGAGACGCCAATATATTTT. Translating gives CATSRDIGQGETPIYF. Full variable domain (remainder filled in from reference TRBV15 and TRBJ1-3): DAMVIQNPRYQVTQFGKPVTLSCSQTLNHNVMYWYQQKSSQAPKLLFHYYDKDFNNEADTPDNFQSRRPNTSFCFLDIRSPGLGDTAMYLCATSRDIGQGETPIYFGEGSWLTVV.

In this sample, this clonotype turned up a few times. The rearrangement joins TRBV4-2 to TRBJ2-1; TRBD2 agrees at 10 bases. V dropped 4 bases and J dropped 5; count of bases not matched to a gene: 26. The CDR3 consists of 22 residues. CDR1 LGHNA and CDR2 YNFKEQ come from the germline V gene. This CDR3 reads CASSPRPRLTSAGTSDHNEQFF. The CDR3, as DNA: TGTGCCAGCAGCCCCCGGCCCCGACTCACCTCAGCCGGGACTAGCGATCACAATGAGCAGTTCTTC.

A few counts support this clonotype. The gene calls are TRBV12-3 or TRBV12-4 and TRBJ2-2, with D possibly matching TRBD1 (6 bases). With 8 bases removed from V and 4 bases from J, the gap between germline ends came to 20 bases. This CDR3 is 16 amino acids long. The chain's CDR3 is CASQGSTPPGTGELFF. Written as DNA, the CDR3 is TGTGCCAGCCAGGGGTCGACTCCCCCCGGCACCGGGGAGCTGTTTTTT.

This clonotype has a count of ten or more. This chain links TRBV12-3 or TRBV12-4 with TRBJ1-5, with TRBD1 as a possible D gene (5 bases). The CDR3 is 13 amino acids. Trimming left V 6 bases short and J 11 bases short, with 17 bases between. The CDR3 coding sequence is TGTGCCAGCAGCGGGACCGAACAATCGGCCCAGCATTTT. Amino acids: CASSGTEQSAQHF.

This clonotype occurred many times. The gene calls are TRBV20-1 and TRBJ2-1; D may be TRBD1 or TRBD2 (5 bases each). Germline CDR1 and CDR2: DFQATT and SNEGSKA (reference sequence). V was clipped by 6 bases and J by 9 bases, with 15 bases between them. CDR3 size: 12 residues. CDR3: CSAGTRFSEQFF. The CDR3 region has the DNA TGCAGTGCAGGGACCCGTTTTTCTGAGCAGTTCTTC.

This clonotype showed up just a few times. The chain is built from TRBV25-1 and TRBJ1-3, with TRBD1 as a possible D gene (5 bases). In germline, CDR1 is MGHDK, CDR2 SYGVNS. This CDR3 comprises 16 residues. Trimming removed 4 bases from V and 2 bases from J, with 15 bases in between. This CDR3 is CASSVKNRYPGNTIYF. The CDR3, as DNA: TGTGCCAGCAGTGTCAAAAACAGGTACCCTGGAAACACCATATATTTT. Supplemented by reference TRBV25-1 and TRBJ1-3, the full variable domain reads EADIYQTPRYLVIGTGKKITLECSQTMGHDKMYWYQQDPGMELHLIHYSYGVNSTEKGDLSSESTVSRIRTEHFPLTLESARPSHTSQYLCASSVKNRYPGNTIYFGEGSWLTVV.

This clonotype was seen more than once but under ten times. The chain couples TRBV5-1 to TRBJ2-1, with TRBD2 as a possible D gene (6 bases). Germline values: CDR1 SGHRS, CDR2 YFSETQ. Between the trimmed V and J ends, which lost 1 base and 4 bases, there was a span of 12 bases. This CDR3 is 15 amino acids long. The CDR3 bases are TGCGCCAGCAGCTTGACGGGAGACGAGTACAATGAGCAGTTCTTC. The encoded protein is CASSLTGDEYNEQFF.

The J gene is TRBJ2-5, the V gene TRBV4-3, with TRBD1 identical over 8 bases. V lost 1 base to trimming and J lost 5 bases; unmatched junction nucleotides: 3. The CDR3 runs 14 residues. Germline loops: CDR1 LGHNA, CDR2 YSLEER. The CDR3 DNA is TGCGCCAGCAGCCAAGGTCAGGGGGCTGAGACCCAGTACTTC. This sequence encodes CASSQGQGAETQYF.

With respect to this clonotype: The junction departs from the called germline gene at one end, perhaps through a read error. The CDR3, as DNA: TGCAGTGCTAGAGATCCGAGCGGGAAGCGCGGGTACATTGAGCAGTTCTTC. It yields the protein CSARDPSGKRGYIEQFF. The V call is TRBV20-1, the J call TRBJ2-1, with 7 nucleotides matching TRBD2. The CDR3 contains 17 residues. Per germline, CDR1 DFQATT and CDR2 SNEGSKA (reference sequence).

V is TRBV6-1 and J is TRBJ2-1; TRBD2 aligns across 7 bases. With 6 bases clipped from V and 6 bases from J, the junction kept 8 bases outside the gene matches. Germline V lookup: CDR1 MNHNS, CDR2 SASEGT. The CDR3 sequence is 14 residues long. CDR3 DNA sequence: TGTGCCAGCAGCCGGGACTACCAAAGCAATGAGCAGTTCTTC. Protein sequence: CASSRDYQSNEQFF.

The sample holds a few counts of this clonotype. The V call is TRBV12-3 or TRBV12-4, the J call TRBJ2-7, with 15 bases identical to TRBD2. Germline trimming cut 4 bases from V and 0 bases from J; bases unmatched to any gene: 4. The CDR3 extends over 17 amino acids. The CDR3: CASSSGLAGGHSYEQYF. The CDR3 DNA reads as TGTGCCAGCAGTTCGGGACTAGCGGGGGGTCACTCCTACGAGCAGTACTTC.

The chain is built from TRBV3-1 and TRBJ2-3, with TRBD2 as a possible D gene (6 bases). Trimming stripped 2 bases from V and 2 bases from J, with 14 bases between. Per germline, CDR1 LGHDT and CDR2 YNNKEL (reference sequence). The length of the CDR3 is 16 residues. This chain's CDR3 is CASSQSPGVTTDTQYF. As DNA, the CDR3 is TGTGCCAGCAGCCAAAGTCCGGGGGTAACCACAGATACGCAGTATTTT.

About this clonotype: The junction differs from germline at one of its ends, possibly a read error. The chain links TRBV6-1 to TRBJ2-2; TRBD2 aligns across 14 bases. Germline lookup yields CDR1 MNHNS and CDR2 SASEGT. This CDR3 has 15 amino acids. The CDR3 region has the DNA TGTGCCAGCAACCTGGGACTAGCGGGAGCCGGGGGGCTGTTTTTT. Its translation: CASNLGLAGAGGLFF.

V and J are TRBV28 and TRBJ2-3; tentative D call: TRBD2 (7 bases). Germline V lookup: CDR1 MDHEN, CDR2 SYDVKM. V gave up 3 bases and J gave up 4 bases, with 17 bases separating them. CDR3 length: 16 amino acids. The DNA for the CDR3 is TGTGCCAGCAGTTTTGTTCTGGGAGGGGGTTCAGATACGCAGTATTTT. It is translated as CASSFVLGGGSDTQYF. Filled out from reference TRBV28 and TRBJ2-3, the complete variable domain reads DVKVTQSSRYLVKRTGEKVFLECVQDMDHENMFWYRQDPGLGLRLIYFSYDVKMKEKGDIPEGYSVSREKKERFSLILESASTNQTSMYLCASSFVLGGGSDTQYFGPGTRLTVL.

Only a few counts were recorded for this clonotype. V and J are TRBV11-2 and TRBJ2-5, with 7 bases that match TRBD2. This CDR3 has 19 residues. V dropped 7 bases and J dropped 2; count of bases not matched to a gene: 22. CDR1 and CDR2 from the germline V gene are SGHAT and FQNNGV. The CDR3 is CASTYTKKGILAPQETQYF. For the CDR3, the DNA is TGTGCCAGCACCTATACAAAAAAGGGAATACTAGCGCCTCAAGAGACCCAGTACTTC.

This clonotype was observed once. The gene calls are TRBV28 and TRBJ2-2; 7 bases align to TRBD1. The CDR3 has 17 amino acids. CDR1 is MDHEN and CDR2 is SYDVKM in the germline V gene. V was clipped by 3 bases and J by 3 bases; unmatched bases: 10. CDR3 in DNA: TGTGCCAGCAGTTTTTTTATTGGGACAGCCTACACCGGGGAGCTGTTTTTT. Residues: CASSFFIGTAYTGELFF.

This chain connects TRBV12-3 or TRBV12-4 to TRBJ2-3; D unclear. The CDR3 runs to 15 residues. V lost 7 bases and J 0 bases, leaving 14 bases between the germline ends. This chain's CDR3 is CASTPGGSSTDTQYF. CDR3 nucleotides: TGTGCCAGCACCCCCGGTGGCTCTAGCACAGATACGCAGTATTTT.

DNA for the CDR3: TGTGCCAGCAGTTACAGACACGGCAAGTGGGCTTTCTTT. This translates into CASSYRHGKWAFF. The chain links TRBV6-2 or TRBV6-3 to TRBJ1-1; D remains unclear. The CDR3 length is 13 residues. The V end lost 2 bases, the J end lost 11 bases, and 15 bases lay between the germline ends. Germline lookup yields CDR1 MNHEY and CDR2 SVGEGT.

In its sample, this clonotype was seen many times. CDR3 residues: CASSRKAGGLSYEQYF. The CDR3, as DNA: TGCGCCAGCAGCAGAAAAGCGGGAGGGCTATCCTACGAGCAGTACTTC. V is TRBV5-1 and J is TRBJ2-7, with 10 bases fitting TRBD2. The V and J ends lost 4 bases and 1 base, in that order; junction bases with no gene match: 8. The length of the CDR3 is 16 residues. Looked up from germline, CDR1 is SGHRS and CDR2 is YFSETQ.

This clonotype was recorded a few times. The V gene is TRBV29-1, the J gene TRBJ2-3; 9 nucleotides agree with TRBD1. The V and J ends lost 2 bases and 0 bases, in that order; junction bases with no gene match: 3. CDR3 length: 15 residues. Looked up from germline, CDR1 is SQVTM and CDR2 is ANQGSEA. CDR3 sequence (DNA): TGCAGCGTTGAACGGGACAGGGATAGCACAGATACGCAGTATTTT. It encodes CSVERDRDSTDTQYF.

The sample holds many counts of this clonotype. This chain links TRBV7-9 with TRBJ2-1; the D gene is possibly TRBD1 (5 bases). Germline CDR1 reads SEHNR; CDR2 reads FQNEAQ (reference sequence). Trimming left V 2 bases short and J 5 bases short, with 10 bases between. This CDR3 has 14 amino acids. The CDR3: CASSLTQGHNEQFF. CDR3 DNA: TGTGCCAGCAGCTTAACTCAGGGTCACAATGAGCAGTTCTTC.

This clonotype was recorded a few times. In DNA, the CDR3 is TGTGCCATCAGTGAGTTAAACACTGAAGCTTTCTTT. Residues: CAISELNTEAFF. The J gene is TRBJ1-1, the V gene TRBV10-3; D gene ambiguous. Deletions cut 1 base from V and 2 bases from J, with 2 bases between. Germline CDR1 and CDR2: ENHRY and SYGVKD. This CDR3 contains 12 residues.

In its sample, this clonotype was seen once. The rearrangement links TRBV4-2 to TRBJ1-1, with a possible D match to TRBD1 (5 bases). With 1 base removed from V and 6 bases from J, the gap between germline ends came to 15 bases. Germline V CDR1 and CDR2: LGHNA, YNFKEQ. The CDR3 runs to 15 residues. DNA for the CDR3: TGTGCCAGCAGCCAAGTTCATAAGGGGCGGTCTGAAGCTTTCTTT. As protein: CASSQVHKGRSEAFF.

The chain uses TRBV6-1 and TRBJ2-1; possible D gene TRBD2, 5 bases. CDR3 length equals 13 residues. Germline assignment: CDR1 MNHNS and CDR2 SASEGT. The V end was cut by 4 bases, the J end by 7 bases, with 11 bases between. This CDR3 is CASSVGGPNEQFF. The CDR3 DNA is TGTGCCAGCAGTGTTGGCGGGCCAAATGAGCAGTTCTTC.

The chain couples TRBV20-1 to TRBJ2-1, with D possibly being TRBD2 (6 bases). V lost 3 bases, J lost 6 bases, and 15 bases lay in between. Germline lookup yields CDR1 DFQATT and CDR2 SNEGSKA (reference sequence). CDR3 length equals 14 residues. Here the CDR3 reads CSASWRGIFNEQFF. The CDR3 nucleotides read TGCAGTGCTAGCTGGAGGGGAATCTTCAATGAGCAGTTCTTC.

In this sample, this clonotype turned up many times. V and J are TRBV11-1 and TRBJ2-2; D gene uncertain. Germline V CDR1 and CDR2: SGHAT, FQDESV (reference sequence). The CDR3 totals 18 residues. Between the trimmed V and J ends, which lost 0 bases and 6 bases, there was a span of 20 bases. The CDR3 nucleotides are TGTGCCAGCAGCTTAGCGCAGATATGGGATCTCACAGCCGGGGAGCTGTTTTTT. Translated, it gives CASSLAQIWDLTAGELFF.